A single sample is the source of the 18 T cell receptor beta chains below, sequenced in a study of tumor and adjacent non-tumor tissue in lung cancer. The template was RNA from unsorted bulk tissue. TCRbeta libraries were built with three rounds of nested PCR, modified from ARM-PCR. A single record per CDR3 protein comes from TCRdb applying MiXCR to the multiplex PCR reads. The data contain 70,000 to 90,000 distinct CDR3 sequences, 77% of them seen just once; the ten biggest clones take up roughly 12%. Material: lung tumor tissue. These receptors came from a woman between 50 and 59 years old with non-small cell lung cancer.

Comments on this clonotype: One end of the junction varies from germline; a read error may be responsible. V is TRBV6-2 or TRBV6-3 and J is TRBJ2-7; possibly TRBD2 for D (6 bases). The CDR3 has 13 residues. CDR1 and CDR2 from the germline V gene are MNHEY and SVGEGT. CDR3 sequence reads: CASTVREIREQYF. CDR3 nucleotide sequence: TGTGCCAGCACCGTCCGGGAGATTAGGGAGCAGTATTTC.

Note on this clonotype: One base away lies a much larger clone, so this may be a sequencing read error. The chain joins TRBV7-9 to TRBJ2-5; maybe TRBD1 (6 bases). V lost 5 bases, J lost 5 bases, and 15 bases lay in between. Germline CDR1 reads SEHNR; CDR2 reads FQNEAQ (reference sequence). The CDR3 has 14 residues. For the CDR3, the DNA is TGTGCCAGCAGCCCAACACAGGGTGCGGAGACCCAGTACTTC. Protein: CASSPTQGAETQYF.

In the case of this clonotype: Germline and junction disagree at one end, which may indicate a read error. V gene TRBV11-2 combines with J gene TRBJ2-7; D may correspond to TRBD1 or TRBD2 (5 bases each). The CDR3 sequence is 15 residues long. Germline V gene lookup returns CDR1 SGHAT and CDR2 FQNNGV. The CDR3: CTSSTGMGRTYEQYF. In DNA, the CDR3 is TGTACCAGCAGCACCGGGATGGGGCGCACCTACGAGCAGTACTTC.

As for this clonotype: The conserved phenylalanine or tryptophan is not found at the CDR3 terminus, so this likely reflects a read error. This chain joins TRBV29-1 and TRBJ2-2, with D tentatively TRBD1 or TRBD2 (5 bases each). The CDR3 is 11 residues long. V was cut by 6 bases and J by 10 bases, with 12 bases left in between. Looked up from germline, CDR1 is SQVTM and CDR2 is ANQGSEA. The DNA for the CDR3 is TGCAGCGTGGGGGATCCCGAGGAGCTGTTTTCT. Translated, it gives CSVGDPEELFS.

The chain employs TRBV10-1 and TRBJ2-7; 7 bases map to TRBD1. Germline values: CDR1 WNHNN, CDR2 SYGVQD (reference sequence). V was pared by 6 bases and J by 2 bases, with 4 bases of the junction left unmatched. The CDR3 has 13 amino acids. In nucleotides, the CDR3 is TGCGCCAGCAGAGGACAGGACACCTACGAGCAGTACTTC. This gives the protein CASRGQDTYEQYF.

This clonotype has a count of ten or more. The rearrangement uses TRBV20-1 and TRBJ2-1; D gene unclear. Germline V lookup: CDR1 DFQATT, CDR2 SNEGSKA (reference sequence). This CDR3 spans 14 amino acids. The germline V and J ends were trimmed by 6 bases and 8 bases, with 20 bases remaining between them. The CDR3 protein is CSAPTAVFGDEQFF. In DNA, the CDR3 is TGCAGTGCCCCAACAGCAGTGTTTGGCGATGAGCAGTTCTTC.

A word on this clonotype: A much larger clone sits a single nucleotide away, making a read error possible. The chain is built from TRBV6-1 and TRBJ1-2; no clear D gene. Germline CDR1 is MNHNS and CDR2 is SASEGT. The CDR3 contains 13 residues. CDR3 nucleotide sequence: TGTACCAGCAGTCCGGGTTATAGCTATGGCTACACCTTC. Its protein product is CTSSPGYSYGYTF.

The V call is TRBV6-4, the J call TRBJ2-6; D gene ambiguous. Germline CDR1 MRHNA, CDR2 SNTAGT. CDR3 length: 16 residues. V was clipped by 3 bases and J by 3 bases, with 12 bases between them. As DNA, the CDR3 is TGTGCCAGCAGTGAAAAGAGAGGTAGTGGGGCCAACGTCCTGACTTTC. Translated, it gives CASSEKRGSGANVLTF.

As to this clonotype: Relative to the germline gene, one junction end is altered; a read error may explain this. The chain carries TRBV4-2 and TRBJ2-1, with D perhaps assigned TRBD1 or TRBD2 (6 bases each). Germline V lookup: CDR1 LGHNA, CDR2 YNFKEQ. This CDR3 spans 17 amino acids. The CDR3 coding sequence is TGTGCCAGCTGCCAAGAGGGGGGTGGCGGGCCCTACAATGAAAAGTTCTTC. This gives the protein CASCQEGGGGPYNEKFF.

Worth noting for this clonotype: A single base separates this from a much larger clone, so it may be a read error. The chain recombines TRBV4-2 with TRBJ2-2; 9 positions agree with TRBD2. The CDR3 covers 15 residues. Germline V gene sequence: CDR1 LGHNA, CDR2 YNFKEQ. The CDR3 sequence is CASSHSGGNIGELFF. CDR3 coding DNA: TGTGCCAGCAGCCACAGCGGGGGGAACATCGGGGAGCTGTTTTTT.

The CDR3 DNA is TGTGCCAGCTCACCACAAGGGTTGGGAGAGACCCAGTACTTC. Translated, it gives CASSPQGLGETQYF. The chain employs TRBV18 and TRBJ2-5; D is unresolved. V was cut by 1 base and J by 4 bases, with 10 bases left in between. There are 14 residues in the CDR3. Germline V CDR1 and CDR2: KGHSH, LQKENI. Supplemented by reference TRBV18 and TRBJ2-5, the full variable domain reads NAGVMQNPRHLVRRRGQEARLRCSPMKGHSHVYWYRQLPEEGLKFMVYLQKENIIDESGMPKERFSAEFPKEGPSILRIQQVVRGDSAAYFCASSPQGLGETQYFGPGTRLLVL.

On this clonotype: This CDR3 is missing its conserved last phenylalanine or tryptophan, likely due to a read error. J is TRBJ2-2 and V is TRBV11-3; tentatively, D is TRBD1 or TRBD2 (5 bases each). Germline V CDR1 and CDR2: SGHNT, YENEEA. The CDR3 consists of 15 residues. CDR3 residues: CASSWGSQVTGELFI. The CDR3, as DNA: TGTGCCAGCAGCTGGGGGAGTCAGGTCACCGGAGAGCTGTTTATT.

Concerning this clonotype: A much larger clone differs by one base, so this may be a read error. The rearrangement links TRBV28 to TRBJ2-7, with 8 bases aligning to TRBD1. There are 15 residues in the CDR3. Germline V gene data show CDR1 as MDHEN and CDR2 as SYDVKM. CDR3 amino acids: CASSWGRGLSYVQYF. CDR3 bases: TGTGCCAGCAGTTGGGGCAGGGGGCTCTCCTACGTGCAGTACTTC.

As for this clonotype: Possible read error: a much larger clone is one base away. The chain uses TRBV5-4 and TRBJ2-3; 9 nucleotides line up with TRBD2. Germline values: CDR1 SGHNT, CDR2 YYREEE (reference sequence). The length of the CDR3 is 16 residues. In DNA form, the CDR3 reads TGTGCCAGCAGTTTCCCCTTAGCGGGAGTCGGAGATACGCATTATTTT. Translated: CASSFPLAGVGDTHYF.

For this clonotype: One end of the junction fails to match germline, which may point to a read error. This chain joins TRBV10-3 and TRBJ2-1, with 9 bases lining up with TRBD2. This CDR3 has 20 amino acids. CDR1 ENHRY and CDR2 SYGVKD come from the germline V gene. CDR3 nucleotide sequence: TGCGACATCAGTGAGTTCGTCACCCCGGGACTAGCCAGCTCCTACAATGAGCAGCTCTTC. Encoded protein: CDISEFVTPGLASSYNEQLF.

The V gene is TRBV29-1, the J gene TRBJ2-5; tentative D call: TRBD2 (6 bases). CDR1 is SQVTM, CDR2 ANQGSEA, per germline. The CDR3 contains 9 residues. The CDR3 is CVVRETRYF. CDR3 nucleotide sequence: TGCGTCGTACGGGAGACCCGATACTTC.

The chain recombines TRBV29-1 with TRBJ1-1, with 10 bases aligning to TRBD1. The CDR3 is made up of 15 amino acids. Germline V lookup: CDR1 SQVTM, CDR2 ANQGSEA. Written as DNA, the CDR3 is TGCGACGTTGGGGACAGGGGTCCTGGGCACACTGAAGCTTTCTTT. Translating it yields CDVGDRGPGHTEAFF.

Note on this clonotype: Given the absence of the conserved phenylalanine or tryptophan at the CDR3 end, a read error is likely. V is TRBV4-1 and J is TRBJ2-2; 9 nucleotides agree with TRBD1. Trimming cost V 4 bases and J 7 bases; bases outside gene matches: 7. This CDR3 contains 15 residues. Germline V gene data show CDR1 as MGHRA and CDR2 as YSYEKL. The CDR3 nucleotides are TGCGCCAGCAGCCTCCGACAGGGGGAGGACGGGGAGCTGTTTTCT. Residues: CASSLRQGEDGELFS.